Described below is a single T cell receptor (beta chain) sequence and its context. Its antigen is as yet unknown. These data originate in a study of identical twins. Broader study findings: In cord blood, abundant beta clonotypes had fewer insertions; memory showed no trend.

TCRdb itself ran the 5' RACE reads through MiXCR, one entry per CDR3 protein. Of 1.5 million to 2 million distinct CDR3 sequences detected, less than 35% appear once; the ten largest clones hold 0.25% to 0.3%. The sample consisted of cord blood. The TCR comes from a newborn girl in good health.

CDR3 sequence reads: CSARDPQGRTDTQYF. As DNA, the CDR3 is TGCAGTGCTAGAGATCCCCAGGGTCGGACAGATACGCAGTATTTT. This sequence joins TRBV20-1 and TRBJ2-3; maybe TRBD1 (5 bases). Germline V CDR1 and CDR2: DFQATT, SNEGSKA (reference sequence). V shed 0 bases and J shed 3 bases, with 13 bases lying between them. The CDR3 has 15 amino acids.